This T cell receptor (beta chain) was recorded in a study of T cell responses to AZD1222 COVID-19 vaccine. Study-wide background: Doses given second, at about 4 or about 12 weeks, were pooled.

Whole-study results and caveats: None of the repertoires were sampled until the peak T cell response had passed.

Trimming left V 2 bases short and J 4 bases short, with 8 bases between. The germline CDR1 and CDR2 sequences are MNHEY and SVGAGI. This CDR3 is 13 amino acids long. Assay used: immunoSEQ multiplex PCR; TCRdb lists only in-frame clones, some missing. The sample has 80,000 to 130,000 clones; approximately 87% are singletons. As regards this clone: Its specificity is unknown.

The V call is TRBV6-5, the J call TRBJ1-1, with D possibly matching TRBD1 (5 bases). The material was peripheral blood, obtained on day 0 of AZD1222 vaccination. This sequence was found in an adult in good health. The CDR3 nucleotides are TGTGCCAGCAGTTACGGGGGGGGCACTGAAGCTTTCTTT. Its protein is CASSYGGGTEAFF.